This T cell receptor beta chain derives from a study of shared clonotypes between healthy human individuals. Overall study context: The plates for each donor numbered three CD4 naive, three CD4 memory, two CD8 naive and one CD8 memory.

Points on this clone: Its antigen remains unknown.

Trimming cost V 4 bases and J 5 bases, with 11 bases left between them. This CDR3 spans 13 amino acids. Per germline, CDR1 LNHDA and CDR2 SQIVND (reference sequence). Findings and caveats of the study: Blood was the sole source, and tissue repertoires probably differ. Approximately 4.9% of naive CD4 clonotypes were shared across a few donors.

Assay execution proceeded at the deep level. TCRdb's copy holds only in-frame clones and misses some; the assay was immunoSEQ multiplex PCR. The repertoire includes 980,000 or so clones, 76% of them detected once, and over 1.3% sits in the top ten. Sequencing was carried out using memory CD4+ T cells sorted from blood. This sample's subset: CD45RA-negative fraction. This TCR derives from a man between 18 and 35 years old in good health. This chain connects TRBV19 to TRBJ1-1; TRBD1 is a possible D gene (5 bases). The CDR3 here is CASSKAGVTEAFF. CDR3 nucleotides: TGTGCCAGTAGTAAGGCGGGGGTTACTGAAGCTTTCTTT.